The 32 T cell receptor beta chains below were found in one sample sequenced in a study of CD8+ T cells in alopecia areata. Extraction and reverse transcription of RNA yielded cDNA as the sequencing template. Repertoires were generated with immunoSEQ multiplex PCR, while TCRdb's copy carries only in-frame clones and drops some. The table includes under 200,000 clones, 65% detected once. Specified treatment: oral pan-JAK inhibitor, 5-10 mg twice daily. The material sequenced was CD4+ T cells sorted from blood, taken at week 4, from a patient treated with tofacitinib. These receptors were collected from a human donor with alopecia areata.

This clone was detected a few times. V and J are TRBV7-2 and TRBJ1-1, with a weak D call TRBD1 (6 bases). Trimming stripped 5 bases from V and 3 bases from J, with 13 bases between. Per the germline V gene, CDR1 is SGHTA and CDR2 is FQGNSA. The CDR3 is 14 amino acids. CDR3 in amino acids: CASSRGQWDTEAFF. DNA for the CDR3: TGTGCCAGCAGCCGAGGACAGTGGGACACTGAAGCTTTCTTT.

The chain combines TRBV27 with TRBJ2-1; no reliable D call. The CDR3 contains 14 residues. V lost 2 bases to trimming and J lost 3 bases, with 8 bases between them. The germline V gene has CDR1 MNHEY and CDR2 SMNVEV (reference sequence). The CDR3 here is CASSLTAIYNEQFF. The CDR3 nucleotides read TGTGCCAGCAGTTTAACGGCGATCTACAATGAGCAGTTCTTC.

The J gene is TRBJ2-3, the V gene TRBV15; D perhaps matches TRBD2 (6 bases). Germline V gives CDR1 LNHNV, CDR2 YYDKDF (reference sequence). Trimming shortened V by 5 bases and J by 1 base, and 16 bases separated the two germline ends. The CDR3 consists of 16 residues. This CDR3 reads CATSEASPGGTDTQYF. CDR3 in DNA: TGTGCCACCAGCGAAGCATCGCCGGGAGGCACAGATACGCAGTATTTT.

V is TRBV5-6 and J is TRBJ1-1; 9 nucleotides align to TRBD1. Germline CDR1 is SGHDT and CDR2 is YYEEEE. V gave up 0 bases and J gave up 3 bases; unmatched junction bases: 6. The CDR3 totals 16 residues. CDR3 in DNA: TGTGCCAGCAGCTTGGACAGGGGGCGAGACTACACTGAAGCTTTCTTT. Translating gives CASSLDRGRDYTEAFF.

As concerns this clone: A read error may account for a junction end that differs from germline. The rearrangement uses TRBV7-7 and TRBJ2-5, with 7 bases aligning to TRBD1. Per germline, CDR1 SSHAT and CDR2 FNYEAQ (reference sequence). The CDR3 sequence is 13 residues long. CDR3 sequence: CASSVQGEETQYF. The CDR3 DNA follows: TGTGCTAGCAGCGTTCAGGGGGAAGAGACCCAGTACTTC.

The rearrangement joins TRBV29-1 to TRBJ1-1, with D possibly being TRBD1 (6 bases). The CDR3 is 12 amino acids. V lost 4 bases, J lost 10 bases, and 16 bases lay in between. CDR1 and CDR2 from the germline V gene are SQVTM and ANQGSEA. Written as DNA, the CDR3 is TGCAGCGTTGTAGGGGGGGAAATCGGAGCTTTCTTT. Protein sequence: CSVVGGEIGAFF.

This clone was observed once. The chain has TRBV30 and TRBJ2-7; possibly TRBD1 for D (5 bases). Germline V lookup: CDR1 GTSNPN, CDR2 SVGIG (reference sequence). V was pared by 2 bases and J by 1 base, with 6 bases between. The CDR3 is 12 residues long. The CDR3 region has the DNA TGTGCCTGGAGTACAGGTTCCTACGAGCAGTACTTC. It specifies CAWSTGSYEQYF.

The CDR3 protein is CASSGYGGGREQFF. As DNA, the CDR3 is TGTGCCAGCAGCGGTTACGGCGGGGGGCGTGAGCAGTTCTTC. V gene TRBV9 combines with J gene TRBJ2-1; 8 bases align to TRBD2. J was trimmed by 9 bases and V by 3 bases; bases with no gene match: 8. The CDR3 runs to 14 residues. From germline, CDR1 is SGDLS and CDR2 YYNGEE.

CDR3 sequence reads: CASSQDFAMTHTDTQYF. For the CDR3, the DNA is TGTGCCAGCAGCCAAGACTTTGCCATGACCCACACAGATACGCAGTATTTT. This chain links TRBV14 with TRBJ2-3, with unresolved D. Trimming shortened V by 0 bases and J by 2 bases, and 15 bases separated the two germline ends. In germline, CDR1 is SGHDN, CDR2 FVKESK. This CDR3 is built from 17 residues.

To note about this clone: At the DNA level, this CDR3 is encoded by other sequences in the same sample as well. The rearrangement joins TRBV30 to TRBJ2-5; D is unresolved. CDR1 and CDR2 (germline): GTSNPN, SVGIG (reference sequence). The CDR3 is 11 amino acids. V was clipped by 3 bases and J by 2 bases, with 4 bases between them. CDR3 bases: TGTGCCTGGAGCCGACAAGAGACCCAGTACTTC. As protein: CAWSRQETQYF.

This clone was picked up a small number of times. The chain couples TRBV30 to TRBJ1-2, with D possibly being TRBD1 (5 bases). CDR1 and CDR2 (germline): GTSNPN, SVGIG (reference sequence). The CDR3 has 15 amino acids. V lost 3 bases and J 8 bases, leaving 22 bases between the germline ends. The CDR3 bases are TGTGCCTGGAGCGTAACACCCAGGGTATCGGGAGGCTACACCTTC. Amino acid sequence: CAWSVTPRVSGGYTF.

The V gene is TRBV29-1, the J gene TRBJ1-1; TRBD1 is a possible D gene (5 bases). The CDR3 totals 13 residues. The V end was cut by 2 bases, the J end by 4 bases, with 11 bases between. CDR1 and CDR2 from the germline V gene are SQVTM and ANQGSEA. The CDR3 sequence: CSVEQGLRTEAFF. The CDR3, as DNA: TGCAGCGTTGAACAGGGACTCCGCACTGAAGCTTTCTTT. Looking up the rest from reference TRBV29-1 and TRBJ1-1 gives the full variable domain: SAVISQKPSRDICQRGTSLTIQCQVDSQVTMMFWYRQQPGQSLTLIATANQGSEATYESGFVIDKFPISRPNLTFSTLTVSNMSPEDSSIYLCSVEQGLRTEAFFGQGTRLTVV.

V and J are TRBV4-3 and TRBJ1-6; weak D call: TRBD1 (6 bases). This CDR3 contains 20 residues. Trimming removed 1 base from V and 0 bases from J, with 19 bases in between. Germline V lookup: CDR1 LGHNA, CDR2 YSLEER. CDR3: CASSQAVPHGGASYNSPLHF. CDR3 nucleotides: TGCGCCAGCAGCCAAGCTGTTCCGCACGGGGGGGCCTCCTATAATTCACCCCTCCACTTT.

The genes are TRBV30 and TRBJ1-2; D remains ambiguous. CDR3 length equals 14 residues. Germline CDR1 reads GTSNPN; CDR2 reads SVGIG (reference sequence). The V and J ends lost 0 bases and 5 bases respectively, with 13 bases between them. CDR3: CAWSVLYREYGYTF. In DNA, the CDR3 is TGTGCCTGGAGTGTACTCTACCGGGAATATGGCTACACCTTC.

This clone was counted only a few times. The J gene is TRBJ1-5, the V gene TRBV4-1; no firm D call. Germline V CDR1 and CDR2: MGHRA, YSYEKL. V lost 4 bases to trimming and J lost 8 bases, with 12 bases between them. The CDR3 length is 13 residues. The CDR3 reads CASSRVLREPQHF. CDR3 nucleotides: TGCGCCAGCAGCCGGGTTCTTCGGGAGCCCCAGCATTTT.

V usage is TRBV30 and J usage is TRBJ1-6, with D perhaps matching TRBD1 (6 bases). The CDR3 extends over 14 amino acids. Germline V gene data show CDR1 as GTSNPN and CDR2 as SVGIG (reference sequence). Trimming left V 8 bases short and J 8 bases short, with 19 bases between. CDR3 loop: CAGGTFGGDSPLHF. The CDR3 DNA reads as TGTGCCGGGGGCACCTTCGGGGGGGATTCACCCCTCCACTTT.

The rearrangement links TRBV29-1 to TRBJ2-5; D gene uncertain. Germline V gives CDR1 SQVTM, CDR2 ANQGSEA. Trimming took 4 bases from V and 3 from J, leaving 9 bases between them. This CDR3 spans 12 amino acids. CDR3 bases: TGCAGCGTTGGCGCGGCGAAAGAGACCCAGTACTTC. Translated: CSVGAAKETQYF. Drawing the rest from reference TRBV29-1 and TRBJ2-5, the complete variable domain is SAVISQKPSRDICQRGTSLTIQCQVDSQVTMMFWYRQQPGQSLTLIATANQGSEATYESGFVIDKFPISRPNLTFSTLTVSNMSPEDSSIYLCSVGAAKETQYFGPGTRLLVL.

The rearrangement uses TRBV6-5 and TRBJ1-2; D is perhaps TRBD1 (5 bases). There are 15 residues in the CDR3. Germline CDR1 reads MNHEY; CDR2 reads SVGAGI. V lost 2 bases and J 4 bases, leaving 14 bases between the germline ends. CDR3 DNA: TGTGCCAGCAGTTACCAGGGAAACGAAATCTATGGCTACACCTTC. Translating it yields CASSYQGNEIYGYTF.

This clone has a handful of counts. The same CDR3 can be traced to other DNA sequences in this sample. The V and J genes are TRBV5-1 and TRBJ2-5; D may be TRBD1 (5 bases). The V gene's germline CDR1 is SGHRS and CDR2 YFSETQ. V lost 0 bases and J 2 bases, leaving 8 bases between the germline ends. CDR3 length: 14 residues. In DNA form, the CDR3 reads TGCGCCAGCAGCTTGGGTCAGGGACAAGAGACCCAGTACTTC. Translating it yields CASSLGQGQETQYF.

Note on this clone: Germline and junction disagree at one end, which may indicate a read error. The rearrangement uses TRBV28 and TRBJ1-6; 10 bases agree with TRBD1. The CDR3 length is 15 residues. Germline V lookup: CDR1 MDHEN, CDR2 SYDVKM. In DNA, the CDR3 is TGTGCCAGCAGGCACTCTGGACAGGGGGTTTCATCCCTCCACTTT. It specifies CASRHSGQGVSSLHF.

The V gene is TRBV27, the J gene TRBJ1-6; a possible D gene is TRBD1 (5 bases). Trimming left V 6 bases short and J 10 bases short, with 13 bases between. The CDR3 length is 13 residues. CDR1 is MNHEY, CDR2 SMNVEV, per germline (reference sequence). CDR3 loop: CASSLQGNSPLHF. The CDR3 coding sequence is TGTGCCAGCAGCCTTCAGGGTAACTCACCCCTCCACTTT.

V is TRBV2 and J is TRBJ1-2; 9 positions agree with TRBD1. This CDR3 has 14 residues. Per germline, CDR1 SNHLY and CDR2 FYNNEI. The V gene end was trimmed by 10 bases and the J gene end by 7 bases; junction bases not matched to a gene: 13. The CDR3 reads CANTLRDRASGYTF. The DNA for the CDR3 is TGTGCCAACACTCTCCGGGACAGGGCTTCTGGCTACACCTTC.

This chain joins TRBV27 and TRBJ2-3; no clear D. In germline, CDR1 is MNHEY, CDR2 SMNVEV (reference sequence). The CDR3 has 11 amino acids. V was trimmed by 6 bases and J by 5 bases, leaving 6 bases between them. The CDR3 region is CASRFGDTQYF. The CDR3 DNA follows: TGTGCCAGCAGGTTCGGAGATACGCAGTATTTT.

This clone was observed a few times. This sequence joins TRBV2 and TRBJ2-1, with 7 nucleotides matching TRBD2. V was clipped by 5 bases and J by 8 bases; unmatched bases: 12. The CDR3 spans 15 residues. Germline-derived CDR1 and CDR2 are SNHLY and FYNNEI. The CDR3 coding sequence is TGTGCCAGCAGTCTGGCGGGGGACCCTACCGATGAGCAGTTCTTC. Encoded protein: CASSLAGDPTDEQFF.

This clone was recorded a few times. The chain is built from TRBV11-2 and TRBJ2-2, with unresolved D. V dropped 5 bases and J dropped 4 bases, with 11 bases sitting between them. The CDR3 is 14 residues long. Germline V gene sequence: CDR1 SGHAT, CDR2 FQNNGV. The CDR3 sequence: CASSAGSRTGELFF. In DNA, the CDR3 is TGTGCCAGCAGCGCCGGCAGCCGCACCGGGGAGCTGTTTTTT.

The chain combines TRBV7-9 with TRBJ1-6, with 8 bases that match TRBD1. The CDR3 is 15 residues long. Germline V gene data show CDR1 as SEHNR and CDR2 as FQNEAQ (reference sequence). J gave up 9 bases and V 5 bases, and 9 bases lay outside the gene matches. CDR3 residues: CASSPTGTGVSPLHF. The CDR3 nucleotides are TGTGCCAGCAGCCCAACCGGGACAGGCGTTTCACCCCTCCACTTT. Drawing the rest from reference TRBV7-9 and TRBJ1-6, the complete variable domain is DTGVSQNPRHKITKRGQNVTFRCDPISEHNRLYWYRQTLGQGPEFLTYFQNEAQLEKSRLLSDRFSAERPKGSFSTLEIQRTEQGDSAMYLCASSPTGTGVSPLHFGNGTRLTVT.

This clone was recorded a few times. The rearrangement links TRBV29-1 to TRBJ2-3; D may be TRBD2 (6 bases). The germline V gene has CDR1 SQVTM and CDR2 ANQGSEA. V shed 6 bases and J shed 5 bases, with 21 bases lying between them. The CDR3 runs to 15 residues. The CDR3 loop is CSVQRGGTAVDTQYF. DNA for the CDR3: TGCAGCGTCCAGAGGGGCGGGACTGCGGTAGATACGCAGTATTTT.

The chain links TRBV29-1 to TRBJ1-1; D unclear. The germline V gene has CDR1 SQVTM and CDR2 ANQGSEA. Trimming removed 4 bases at V and 1 base at J, with 7 bases between. The CDR3 sequence is 12 residues long. The CDR3 DNA sequence: TGCAGCGTTGGAAGGGAGAACACTGAAGCTTTCTTT. This codes for CSVGRENTEAFF.

The chain combines TRBV5-4 with TRBJ2-5; 9 bases are shared with TRBD2. The V gene end was trimmed by 4 bases and the J gene end by 4 bases; junction bases not matched to a gene: 8. Germline CDR1 and CDR2: SGHNT and YYREEE (reference sequence). The CDR3 totals 15 residues. The CDR3 reads CASSPRQAGGETQYF. Written as DNA, the CDR3 is TGTGCCAGCAGCCCCCGCCAAGCGGGGGGAGAGACCCAGTACTTC.

This clone was observed a few times. The CDR3 sequence: CASRMGTIYQPQHF. CDR3 in DNA: TGTGCCAGCAGGATGGGGACAATTTATCAGCCCCAGCATTTT. The chain uses TRBV2 and TRBJ1-5; a weak D match, TRBD1 (6 bases). CDR3 length: 14 residues. Per the germline V gene, CDR1 is SNHLY and CDR2 is FYNNEI. Trimming pared 6 bases from V and 5 bases from J, leaving 14 bases between.

V usage is TRBV30 and J usage is TRBJ2-4; D perhaps matches TRBD1 (7 bases). The CDR3 spans 14 residues. Trimming left V 5 bases short and J 6 bases short, with 17 bases between. Germline-derived CDR1 and CDR2 are GTSNPN and SVGIG (reference sequence). The CDR3 loop reads CAWGGDSRLNIQYF. The CDR3 nucleotides are TGTGCCTGGGGCGGGGACAGTCGTCTAAACATTCAGTACTTC.

This clone was seen more than once but under ten times. The sample carries other DNA sequences with the same CDR3. This rearrangement joins TRBV20-1 to TRBJ2-5; no definite D call. The CDR3 is 10 amino acids. Germline V gene sequence: CDR1 DFQATT, CDR2 SNEGSKA (reference sequence). Between the trimmed V and J ends, which lost 6 bases and 2 bases, there was a span of 4 bases. This CDR3 reads CSAGQETQYF. CDR3 bases: TGCAGTGCGGGACAAGAGACCCAGTACTTC.